This T cell receptor (beta chain) was sequenced during a study of vaccination and CD4 T cells after COVID-19. Study-wide results and limits: Spike mono-reactive status applied to 304 of 307 vaccine-specific clones in convalescent patients. The study found median SARS-CoV-2-reactive clonotypes rising from roughly 21 to 40, not significantly.

Treatment given: approximately nine-day PBMC culture with coronavirus spike peptide pools or control peptides (ViraFEST assay). Negative selection recovered the CD4+ T cells once they had spent 10 days in culture. CD4+ T cells that had been cultured provided DNA sequenced with the Oncomine TCR Beta short-read assay. Researchers extracted genomic DNA from CD4+ T cells that had been cultured. In TCRdb, the PCR reads were re-called with MiXCR into one record per CDR3 protein. The sample lists 20,000 or so distinct CDR3 sequences; approximately 60% were seen once. Germline V gene lookup returns CDR1 SGHTA and CDR2 FQGNSA. Trimming shortened V by 2 bases and J by 1 base, and 7 bases separated the two germline ends. The CDR3 spans 14 residues. On this clonotype itself: Its antigen remains unknown.

Specimen: CD4+ T cells from blood, cultured in vitro. The genes are TRBV7-2 and TRBJ2-3; TRBD2 might be the D (6 bases). The receptor was derived from a human donor who had recovered from COVID-19. The CDR3 loop reads CASSLREGTDTQYF. Written as DNA, the CDR3 is TGTGCCAGCAGCTTAAGGGAGGGCACAGATACGCAGTATTTT.